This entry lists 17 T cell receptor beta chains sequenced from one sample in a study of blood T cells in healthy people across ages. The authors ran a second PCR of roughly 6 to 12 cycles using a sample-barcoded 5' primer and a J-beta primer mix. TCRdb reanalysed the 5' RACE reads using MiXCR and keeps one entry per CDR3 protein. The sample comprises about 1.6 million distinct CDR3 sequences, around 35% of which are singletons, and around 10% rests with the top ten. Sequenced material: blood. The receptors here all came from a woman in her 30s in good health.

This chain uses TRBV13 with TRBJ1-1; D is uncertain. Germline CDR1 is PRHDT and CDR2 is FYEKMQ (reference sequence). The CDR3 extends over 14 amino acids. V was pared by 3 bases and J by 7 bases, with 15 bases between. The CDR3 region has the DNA TGTGCCAGCAGCTTGAGAGGAATCGCGGATGAAGCTTTCTTT. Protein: CASSLRGIADEAFF.

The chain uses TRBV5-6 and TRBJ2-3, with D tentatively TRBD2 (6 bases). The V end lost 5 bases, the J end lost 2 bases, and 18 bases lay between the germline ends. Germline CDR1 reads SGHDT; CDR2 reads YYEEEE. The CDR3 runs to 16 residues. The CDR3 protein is CASRPGTGSLTDTQYF. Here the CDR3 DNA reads TGTGCCAGCAGACCCGGGACTGGCAGCCTCACAGATACGCAGTATTTT.

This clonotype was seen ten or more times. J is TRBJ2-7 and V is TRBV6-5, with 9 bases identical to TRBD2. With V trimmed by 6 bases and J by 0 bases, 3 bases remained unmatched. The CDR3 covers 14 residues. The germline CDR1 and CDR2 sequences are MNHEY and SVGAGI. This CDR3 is CASRSAGGSYEQYF. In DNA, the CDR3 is TGTGCCAGCAGGTCAGCGGGGGGCTCCTACGAGCAGTACTTC.

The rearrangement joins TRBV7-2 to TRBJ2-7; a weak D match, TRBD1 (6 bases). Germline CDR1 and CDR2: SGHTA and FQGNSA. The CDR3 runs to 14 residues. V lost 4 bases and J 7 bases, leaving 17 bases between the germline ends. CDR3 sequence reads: CASSYTGRYNEQYF. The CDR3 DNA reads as TGTGCCAGCAGCTACACAGGGCGCTACAATGAGCAGTACTTC.

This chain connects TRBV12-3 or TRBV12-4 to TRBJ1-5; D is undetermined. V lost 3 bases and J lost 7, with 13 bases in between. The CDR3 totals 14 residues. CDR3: CASSLAEANQPQHF. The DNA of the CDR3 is TGTGCCAGCAGTTTGGCGGAGGCCAACCAGCCCCAGCATTTT.

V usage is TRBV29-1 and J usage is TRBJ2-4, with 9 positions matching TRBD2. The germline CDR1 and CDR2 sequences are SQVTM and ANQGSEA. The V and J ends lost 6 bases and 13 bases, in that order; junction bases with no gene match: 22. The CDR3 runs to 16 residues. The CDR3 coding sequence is TGCAGCGTGGGGTTAGCGGGAGAATCGGTGTACAATGAGCAGTACTTC. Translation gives CSVGLAGESVYNEQYF.

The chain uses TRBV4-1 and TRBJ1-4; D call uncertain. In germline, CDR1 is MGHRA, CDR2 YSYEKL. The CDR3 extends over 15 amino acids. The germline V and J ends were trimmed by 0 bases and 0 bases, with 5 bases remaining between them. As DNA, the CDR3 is TGCGCCAGCAGCCAAGAACCAGCAACTAATGAAAAACTGTTTTTT. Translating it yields CASSQEPATNEKLFF.

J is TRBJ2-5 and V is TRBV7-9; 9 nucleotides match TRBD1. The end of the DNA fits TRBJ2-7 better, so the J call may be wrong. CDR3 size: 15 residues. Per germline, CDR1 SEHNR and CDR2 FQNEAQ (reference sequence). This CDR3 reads CASSYPGQGGSEQYF. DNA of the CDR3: TGTGCCAGCAGTTACCCGGGACAGGGTGGTTCCGAGCAGTACTTC.

CDR3 protein: CASSLDVFSSYNEQFF. Here the CDR3 DNA reads TGTGCCAGCAGCTTAGACGTCTTCAGCTCCTACAATGAGCAGTTCTTC. The genes are TRBV7-3 and TRBJ2-1; D is unresolved. Germline CDR1 is SGHTA and CDR2 is FQGTGA. V dropped 2 bases and J dropped 0 bases, with 11 bases sitting between them. There are 16 residues in the CDR3.

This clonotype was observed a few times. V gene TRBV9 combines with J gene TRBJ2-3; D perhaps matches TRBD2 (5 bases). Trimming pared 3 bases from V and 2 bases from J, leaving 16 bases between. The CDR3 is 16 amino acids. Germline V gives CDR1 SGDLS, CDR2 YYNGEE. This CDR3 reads CASSAGVWRFTDTQYF. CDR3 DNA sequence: TGTGCCAGCAGCGCCGGGGTTTGGAGGTTCACAGATACGCAGTATTTT.

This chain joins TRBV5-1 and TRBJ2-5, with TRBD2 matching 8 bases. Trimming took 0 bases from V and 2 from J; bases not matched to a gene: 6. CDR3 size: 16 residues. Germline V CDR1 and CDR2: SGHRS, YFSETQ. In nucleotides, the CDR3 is TGCGCCAGCAGCTTGGGTGCGGGGGGCGATCAAGAGACCCAGTACTTC. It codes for CASSLGAGGDQETQYF.

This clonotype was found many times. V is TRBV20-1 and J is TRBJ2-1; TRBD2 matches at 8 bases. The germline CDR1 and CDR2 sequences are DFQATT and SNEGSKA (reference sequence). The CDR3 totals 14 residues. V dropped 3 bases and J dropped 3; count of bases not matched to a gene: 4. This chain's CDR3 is CSASPSGGYNEQFF. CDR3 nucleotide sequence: TGCAGTGCTAGCCCCAGCGGGGGCTACAATGAGCAGTTCTTC.

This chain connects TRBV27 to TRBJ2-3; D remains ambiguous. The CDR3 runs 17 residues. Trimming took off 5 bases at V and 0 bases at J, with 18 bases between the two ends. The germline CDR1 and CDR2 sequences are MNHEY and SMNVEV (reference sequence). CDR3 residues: CASSAPSYGYSTDTQYF. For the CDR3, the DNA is TGTGCCAGCAGTGCTCCTTCCTATGGGTATAGCACAGATACGCAGTATTTT.

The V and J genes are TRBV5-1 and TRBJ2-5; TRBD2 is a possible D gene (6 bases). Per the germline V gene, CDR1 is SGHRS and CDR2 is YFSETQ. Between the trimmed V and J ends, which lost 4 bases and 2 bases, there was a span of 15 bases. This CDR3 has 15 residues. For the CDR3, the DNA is TGCGCCAGCAGCCGGGGACCGGGACTTCAAGAGACCCAGTACTTC. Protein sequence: CASSRGPGLQETQYF.

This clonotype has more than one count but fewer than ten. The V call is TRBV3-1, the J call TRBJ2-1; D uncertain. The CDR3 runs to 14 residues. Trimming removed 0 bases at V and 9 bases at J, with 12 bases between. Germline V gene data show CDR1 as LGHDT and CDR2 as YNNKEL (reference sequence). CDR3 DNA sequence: TGTGCCAGCAGCCAAGATCATATAGTACCTGAGCAGTTCTTC. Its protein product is CASSQDHIVPEQFF.

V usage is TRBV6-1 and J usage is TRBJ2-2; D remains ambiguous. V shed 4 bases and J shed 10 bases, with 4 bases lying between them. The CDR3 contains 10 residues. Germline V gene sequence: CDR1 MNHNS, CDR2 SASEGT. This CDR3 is CASSGVELFF. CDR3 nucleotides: TGTGCCAGCAGTGGTGTGGAGCTGTTTTTT.

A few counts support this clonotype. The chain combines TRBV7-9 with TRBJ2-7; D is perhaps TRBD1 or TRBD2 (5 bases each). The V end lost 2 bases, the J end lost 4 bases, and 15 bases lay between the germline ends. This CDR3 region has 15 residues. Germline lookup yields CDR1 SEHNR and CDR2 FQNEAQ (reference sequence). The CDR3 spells CASSLIGEKFYEQYF. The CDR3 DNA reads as TGTGCCAGCAGCTTAATAGGGGAGAAGTTTTACGAGCAGTACTTC. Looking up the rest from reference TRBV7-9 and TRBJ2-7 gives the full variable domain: DTGVSQNPRHKITKRGQNVTFRCDPISEHNRLYWYRQTLGQGPEFLTYFQNEAQLEKSRLLSDRFSAERPKGSFSTLEIQRTEQGDSAMYLCASSLIGEKFYEQYFGPGTRLTVT.